Listed here are 21 T cell receptor beta chains from one sample, sequenced in a study of blood T cell repertoires in COVID-19. TCRdb keeps only in-frame clones here, not all; method: immunoSEQ multiplex PCR. The sample contains under 250,000 clones, approximately 85% of which appear only once. The sample consisted of PBMCs or T cells enriched from blood (not recorded which). These receptor sequences come from a woman aged 45-60 years with acute COVID-19.

The J gene is TRBJ1-6, the V gene TRBV6-5, with D perhaps matching TRBD1 (5 bases). The CDR3 loop spans 12 amino acids. Germline loops: CDR1 MNHEY, CDR2 SVGAGI. V lost 7 bases, J lost 7 bases, and 8 bases lay in between. CDR3 in DNA: TGTGCCAGCAATCGACAGAATTCACCCCTCCACTTT. Protein: CASNRQNSPLHF.

The J gene is TRBJ1-6, the V gene TRBV4-2; tentatively, D is TRBD1 (5 bases). From germline, CDR1 is LGHNA and CDR2 YNFKEQ. The V end was cut by 1 base, the J end by 7 bases, with 14 bases between. The CDR3 extends over 16 amino acids. The CDR3 region has the DNA TGTGCCAGCAGCCAAGTCGCGGGGCAAGGGAATTCACCCCTCCACTTT. Translation gives CASSQVAGQGNSPLHF.

V and J are TRBV5-6 and TRBJ1-5; 8 nucleotides line up with TRBD1. Trimming cost V 4 bases and J 4 bases; bases outside gene matches: 7. Looked up from germline, CDR1 is SGHDT and CDR2 is YYEEEE. The CDR3 covers 15 residues. The CDR3 DNA follows: TGTGCCAGCAGCAAAGGACAGGGTTGGAATCAGCCCCAGCATTTT. Translated, it gives CASSKGQGWNQPQHF.

This chain links TRBV19 with TRBJ1-2; D call uncertain. The V end was cut by 2 bases, the J end by 4 bases, with 11 bases between. The V gene's germline CDR1 is LNHDA and CDR2 SQIVND (reference sequence). This CDR3 has 14 residues. The CDR3 bases are TGTGCCAGTAGTATACAAGACATTCCCTATGGCTACACCTTC. This encodes CASSIQDIPYGYTF.

J is TRBJ1-6 and V is TRBV6-5; D is perhaps TRBD1 (6 bases). V lost 7 bases and J lost 7, with 14 bases in between. The CDR3 loop spans 14 amino acids. Germline CDR1 is MNHEY and CDR2 is SVGAGI. The CDR3 coding sequence is TGTGCCAGCACTGGGGGCCTATCGAATTCACCCCTCCACTTT. It is translated as CASTGGLSNSPLHF.

V usage is TRBV18 and J usage is TRBJ1-2, with D maybe TRBD1 (6 bases). V was shortened by 4 bases and J by 2 bases, with 8 bases between the two germline ends. The CDR3 is 13 amino acids. The germline V gene encodes CDR1 KGHSH and CDR2 LQKENI. The CDR3 loop reads CASSRQGNYGYTF. In nucleotides, the CDR3 is TGTGCCAGCTCACGTCAGGGGAACTATGGCTACACCTTC.

The J gene is TRBJ1-4, the V gene TRBV13; TRBD1 might be the D (6 bases). The V end was cut by 5 bases, the J end by 2 bases, with 12 bases between. The CDR3 extends over 15 amino acids. Germline CDR1 PRHDT, CDR2 FYEKMQ (reference sequence). CDR3: CASSQTQGTNEKLFF. CDR3 nucleotides: TGTGCCAGCAGCCAAACACAGGGCACTAATGAAAAACTGTTTTTT.

The chain recombines TRBV19 with TRBJ2-5; 9 positions agree with TRBD1. V shed 4 bases, J shed 2 bases, and the junction held 5 bases outside the gene matches. The germline CDR1 and CDR2 sequences are LNHDA and SQIVND (reference sequence). The CDR3 loop spans 15 amino acids. The CDR3 DNA reads TGTGCCAGTAGTACCGACAGGGGGGGTCAAGAGACCCAGTACTTC. It codes for CASSTDRGGQETQYF.

The chain combines TRBV9 with TRBJ2-5; 9 bases line up with TRBD2. CDR1 and CDR2 (germline): SGDLS, YYNGEE. The ends lost 4 bases at V and 1 base at J; junction bases unmatched: 11. This CDR3 spans 17 amino acids. DNA for the CDR3: TGTGCCAGCAGCTTTGGAGGGGCTAGCGGGGCCCAAGAGACCCAGTACTTC. This codes for CASSFGGASGAQETQYF.

The J gene is TRBJ2-1, the V gene TRBV7-2; 9 bases line up with TRBD2. V was pared by 4 bases and J by 15 bases, with 7 bases of the junction left unmatched. Per germline, CDR1 SGHTA and CDR2 FQGNSA. The CDR3 runs 12 residues. The CDR3 nucleotides are TGTGCCAGCAGCTCGTTAGCGGGGGCTAGGTTCTTC. Amino acid sequence: CASSSLAGARFF.

The V gene is TRBV3-1 (or the pseudogene TRBV3-2), the J gene TRBJ1-2; possible D gene TRBD1, 6 bases. The CDR3 extends over 12 amino acids. Germline V lookup: CDR1 LGHDT, CDR2 YNNKEL (reference sequence). The V gene lost 6 bases and the J gene lost 6 bases, with 11 bases spanning the gap. The CDR3 reads CASSRTDNGYTF. The DNA of the CDR3 is TGTGCCAGCAGTCGGACAGATAATGGCTACACCTTC.

The genes are TRBV9 and TRBJ2-7; D remains ambiguous. The CDR3 covers 12 residues. The V end was cut by 4 bases, the J end by 5 bases, with 10 bases between. The germline V gene encodes CDR1 SGDLS and CDR2 YYNGEE. The CDR3 sequence: CASSPRMDEQYF. For the CDR3, the DNA is TGTGCCAGCAGCCCCAGAATGGACGAGCAGTACTTC.

V is TRBV9 and J is TRBJ1-2; possibly TRBD1 for D (5 bases). The ends were cut back, 3 bases at V and 4 bases at J, with 10 bases in the middle. CDR1 is SGDLS, CDR2 YYNGEE, per germline. The CDR3 has 13 amino acids. CDR3 nucleotide sequence: TGTGCCAGCAGCGAATGGGGCGGCTATGGCTACACCTTC. Translating gives CASSEWGGYGYTF. The whole variable domain, remainder taken from reference TRBV9 and TRBJ1-2, is DSGVTQTPKHLITATGQRVTLRCSPRSGDLSVYWYQQSLDQGLQFLIQYYNGEERAKGNILERFSAQQFPDLHSELNLSSLELGDSALYFCASSEWGGYGYTFGSGTRLTVV.

The genes are TRBV2 and TRBJ1-2, with D perhaps TRBD1 (6 bases). Germline V gene sequence: CDR1 SNHLY, CDR2 FYNNEI. The CDR3 runs 14 residues. The V end was cut by 4 bases, the J end by 6 bases, with 15 bases between. The CDR3 here is CASSGTGGQHGYTF. CDR3 DNA sequence: TGTGCCAGCAGTGGGACGGGGGGCCAACATGGCTACACCTTC.

This chain joins TRBV3-1 (or the pseudogene TRBV3-2) and TRBJ1-3, with TRBD1 identical over 8 bases. V lost 5 bases to trimming and J lost 2 bases; unmatched junction nucleotides: 2. Germline CDR1 LGHDT, CDR2 YNNKEL (reference sequence). The CDR3 runs to 14 residues. The CDR3 loop reads CASSSQGAGNTIYF. The CDR3 DNA is TGTGCCAGCAGCTCACAGGGGGCTGGAAACACCATATATTTT.

This rearrangement joins TRBV3-1 (or the pseudogene TRBV3-2) to TRBJ1-1, with a tentative D call TRBD1 (6 bases). CDR3 length: 20 residues. The germline V and J ends were trimmed by 8 bases and 0 bases, with 31 bases remaining between them. CDR1 and CDR2 (germline): LGHDT, YNNKEL (reference sequence). The CDR3 DNA sequence: TGTGCCAGCCCTCAAAAGGAGAATAGGCAGGGGTATCGAATGAACACTGAAGCTTTCTTT. Translated: CASPQKENRQGYRMNTEAFF.

This clone was counted once. The rearrangement joins TRBV3-1 (or the pseudogene TRBV3-2) to TRBJ1-4; TRBD1 matches 11 bases. The V segment lost 1 base and the J segment 7 bases; nucleotides outside the gene matches: 5. The CDR3 length is 16 residues. Germline V lookup: CDR1 LGHDT, CDR2 YNNKEL (reference sequence). The DNA for the CDR3 is TGTGCCAGCAGCCAAGTCGGACAGGGGGCGAGTGAAAAACTGTTTTTT. It codes for CASSQVGQGASEKLFF.

This chain joins TRBV10-3 and TRBJ2-3, with D perhaps TRBD1 (6 bases). The CDR3 loop spans 14 amino acids. Germline V lookup: CDR1 ENHRY, CDR2 SYGVKD. Trimming removed 11 bases from V and 2 bases from J, with 17 bases in between. CDR3 sequence reads: CAARGEVATDTQYF. The DNA for the CDR3 is TGTGCCGCCAGGGGAGAGGTGGCCACAGATACGCAGTATTTT.

The chain carries TRBV6-5 and TRBJ1-5; the match to TRBD1 covers 7 bases. The CDR3 loop spans 14 amino acids. Germline V gene lookup returns CDR1 MNHEY and CDR2 SVGAGI. The trim removed 6 bases at V and 1 base at J, leaving 3 bases unmatched. For the CDR3, the DNA is TGTGCCAGCAGGACAGGGATGAGCAATCAGCCCCAGCATTTT. Its protein is CASRTGMSNQPQHF.

This chain uses TRBV18 with TRBJ2-7, with D uncertain. V shed 3 bases and J shed 0 bases, with 3 bases lying between them. Germline CDR1 reads KGHSH; CDR2 reads LQKENI. The CDR3 has 12 amino acids. This CDR3 is CASSPNSYEQYF. DNA for the CDR3: TGTGCCAGCTCACCTAACTCCTACGAGCAGTACTTC.

The table lists this clone with many counts. This chain joins TRBV30 and TRBJ1-2; the D gene is possibly TRBD1 (5 bases). Trimming left V 8 bases short and J 8 bases short, with 15 bases between. The CDR3 covers 11 residues. CDR1 and CDR2 (germline): GTSNPN, SVGIG (reference sequence). For the CDR3, the DNA is TGTGCCGGGGGGAGGGTTTTGGGCTACACCTTC. It encodes CAGGRVLGYTF.